This T cell receptor beta chain was identified in a study of regulatory T cells in long-lasting Graves disease. CDR3 regions were amplified by Arm-PCR using iRepertoire HTBI primers to build TCR beta libraries. TCRdb passed the multiplex PCR reads through MiXCR, listing each CDR3 protein once. Counted here are about 500,000 distinct CDR3 sequences, around 15% occurring once; the ten biggest clones make up less than 15%. This clonotype was seen a handful of times. Noted time point: newly diagnosed GD, antithyroid drugs for less than 3 months. Researchers made the TCR library from RNA that was extracted from PBMCs. Another study also made use of these data, one on T cells in Graves' hyperthyroidism and ophthalmopathy.

Specimen: peripheral blood mononuclear cells (PBMCs), collected at new diagnosis, from a patient treated with antithyroid drugs. This receptor was obtained from a man aged 35-49 years with Graves disease.

Here the CDR3 DNA reads TGTGCCACCAGCAGAGGGGGGGGCCTCAAAAACATTCAGTACTTC. Amino acids: CATSRGGGLKNIQYF. This chain uses TRBV15 with TRBJ2-4; D perhaps matches TRBD2 (7 bases). The CDR3 length is 15 residues. V lost 1 base to trimming and J lost 3 bases, with 10 bases between them. Germline V CDR1 and CDR2: LNHNV, YYDKDF (reference sequence).